The next 8 T cell receptor beta chains were all read from a single sample in a study of blood T cell repertoires in COVID-19. Profiling relied on immunoSEQ multiplex PCR, and the TCRdb table lists in-frame clones only, not all of them. The sample comprises approximately 13,000 clones, 84% of which are singletons, and more than 25% rests with the top ten. Sequenced sample: peripheral blood. All receptors derive from a man in his fifties or sixties with active COVID-19.

This rearrangement joins TRBV28 to TRBJ2-7, with D possibly being TRBD1 (6 bases). Germline V gives CDR1 MDHEN, CDR2 SYDVKM. Trimming shortened V by 8 bases and J by 1 base, and 9 bases separated the two germline ends. This CDR3 comprises 12 residues. In nucleotides, the CDR3 is TGTGCCAGCCGGGACACATCCTACGAGCAGTACTTC. Translation: CASRDTSYEQYF.

This clone was seen only a few times. The chain links TRBV28 to TRBJ2-2, with 8 bases matching TRBD1. There are 16 residues in the CDR3. Germline V gene lookup returns CDR1 MDHEN and CDR2 SYDVKM. Trimming removed 7 bases from V and 3 bases from J; junction bases left unmatched: 10. CDR3: CASMGQTDRDTGELFF. Written as DNA, the CDR3 is TGTGCCAGCATGGGCCAAACGGACAGGGACACCGGGGAGCTGTTTTTT. The full variable domain, rest sourced from reference TRBV28 and TRBJ2-2, is DVKVTQSSRYLVKRTGEKVFLECVQDMDHENMFWYRQDPGLGLRLIYFSYDVKMKEKGDIPEGYSVSREKKERFSLILESASTNQTSMYLCASMGQTDRDTGELFFGEGSRLTVL.

J is TRBJ1-4 and V is TRBV15; no reliable D call. There are 11 residues in the CDR3. From germline, CDR1 is LNHNV and CDR2 YYDKDF (reference sequence). Trimming shortened V by 4 bases and J by 13 bases, and 10 bases separated the two germline ends. DNA of the CDR3: TGTGCCACCAGCAAAATGGGAGGACTGTTTTTT. Encoded protein: CATSKMGGLFF.

Only one count was recorded for this clone. The chain joins TRBV3-1 (or the pseudogene TRBV3-2) to TRBJ1-2; 7 bases are shared with TRBD1. V was pared by 1 base and J by 3 bases, with 5 bases of the junction left unmatched. Germline V lookup: CDR1 LGHDT, CDR2 YNNKEL (reference sequence). The CDR3 has 15 residues. The CDR3 loop is CASSQGQGHDYGYTF. In DNA form, the CDR3 reads TGTGCCAGCAGCCAAGGACAGGGACACGACTATGGCTACACCTTC.

The chain is built from TRBV19 and TRBJ2-2; D is perhaps TRBD2 (5 bases). Trimming took 1 base from V and 6 from J, leaving 15 bases between them. Germline CDR1 is LNHDA and CDR2 is SQIVND (reference sequence). CDR3 length equals 16 residues. The CDR3 reads CASSIGPAVGAGELFF. The CDR3 nucleotides are TGTGCCAGTAGTATAGGGCCAGCGGTGGGCGCCGGGGAGCTGTTTTTT.

The gene calls are TRBV27 and TRBJ2-3; a possible D gene is TRBD1 (6 bases). Looked up from germline, CDR1 is MNHEY and CDR2 is SMNVEV (reference sequence). The V end lost 6 bases, the J end lost 7 bases, and 11 bases lay between the germline ends. This CDR3 is built from 12 residues. This CDR3 is CASREGGYTQYF. In DNA form, the CDR3 reads TGTGCCAGCAGAGAAGGGGGATATACGCAGTATTTT.

CDR3 amino acids: CASSPRQGSPYEQYF. The CDR3 region has the DNA TGTGCCAGTAGTCCCCGACAGGGTTCCCCCTACGAGCAGTACTTC. The rearrangement uses TRBV19 and TRBJ2-7; 7 bases are shared with TRBD1. Germline V gene data show CDR1 as LNHDA and CDR2 as SQIVND (reference sequence). Trimming cost V 5 bases and J 2 bases; bases outside gene matches: 9. The CDR3 has 15 residues.

This chain uses TRBV9 with TRBJ1-1; perhaps TRBD1 as D (5 bases). The CDR3 consists of 13 residues. CDR1 is SGDLS, CDR2 YYNGEE, per germline. V was pared by 2 bases and J by 4 bases, with 9 bases between. This CDR3 reads CASSVGGTTEAFF. The CDR3 DNA follows: TGTGCCAGCAGCGTGGGAGGGACCACTGAAGCTTTCTTT.